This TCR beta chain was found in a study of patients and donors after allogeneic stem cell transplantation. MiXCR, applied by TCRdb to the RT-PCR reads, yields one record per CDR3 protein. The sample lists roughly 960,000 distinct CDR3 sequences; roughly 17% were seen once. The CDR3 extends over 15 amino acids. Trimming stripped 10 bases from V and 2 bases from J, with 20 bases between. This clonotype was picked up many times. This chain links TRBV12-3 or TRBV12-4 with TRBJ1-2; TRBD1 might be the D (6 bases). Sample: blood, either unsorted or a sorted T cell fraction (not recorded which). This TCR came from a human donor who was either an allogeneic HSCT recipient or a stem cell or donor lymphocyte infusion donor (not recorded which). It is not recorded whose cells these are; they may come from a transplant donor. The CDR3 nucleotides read TGTGCCAACCCCGCCCGGGACACCTCCAACTATGGCTACACCTTC. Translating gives CANPARDTSNYGYTF.